This TCR beta chain came from a study of cytomegalovirus exposure and HLA in healthy donors. At the level of the study: A previous analysis identified 117 million unique TCR beta sequences derived from around 180 million T cells.

Both 60 Vbeta primers and 13 Jbeta primers went into the PCR. Method: immunoSEQ multiplex PCR; TCRdb's copy keeps in-frame clones and lacks some. The sample totals under 70,000 clones. The ends were cut back, 4 bases at V and 0 bases at J, with 10 bases in the middle. This CDR3 has 16 residues. Germline V gene data show CDR1 as SGHNT and CDR2 as YENEEA. The sequencing sample was made of PBMCs. This TCR was sampled from a man aged 45-65 years in good health and CMV-seropositive. The chain uses TRBV11-3 and TRBJ2-6; D might be TRBD2 (6 bases). CDR3 sequence: CASSSGLSSGANVLTF. CDR3 sequence (DNA): TGTGCCAGCAGCTCGGGACTTAGCTCTGGGGCCAACGTCCTGACTTTC.